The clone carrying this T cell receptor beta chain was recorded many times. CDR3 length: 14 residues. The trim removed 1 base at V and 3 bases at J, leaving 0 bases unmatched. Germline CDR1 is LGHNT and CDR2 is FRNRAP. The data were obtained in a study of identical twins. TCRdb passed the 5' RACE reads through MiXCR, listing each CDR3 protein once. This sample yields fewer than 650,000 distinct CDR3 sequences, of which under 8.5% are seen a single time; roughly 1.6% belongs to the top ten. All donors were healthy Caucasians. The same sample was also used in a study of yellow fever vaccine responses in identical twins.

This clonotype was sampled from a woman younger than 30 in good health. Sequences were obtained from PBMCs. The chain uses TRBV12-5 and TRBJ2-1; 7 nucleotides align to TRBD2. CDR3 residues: CASGLAGGYNEQFF. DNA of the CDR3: TGTGCTAGTGGTTTGGCGGGGGGCTACAATGAGCAGTTCTTC.